A selection of T cell receptor beta chains follows, all from one sample in a study of T-cell reconstitution after alpha-beta-depleted transplantation in children. One entry per CDR3 protein results from TCRdb running MiXCR on the PCR reads. The table includes some 530,000 distinct CDR3 sequences, 9.5% to 15% detected once. Sequenced material: PBMCs from the stem cell graft donor, taken from the stem cell graft. The receptors originated from a human donor who donated a stem cell graft to a child with combined immunodeficiency. Both conserved end residues are part of each CDR3. Fields, in order: V gene, clone size, D gene, J gene, CDR3 length, CDR3 DNA, CDR3 protein. The D gene is left open where the match is weak. A row's size may be missing; if present it is once, few, many or a size class.

v_call: TRBV18; clone_size: NA; d_call: NA; j_call: TRBJ2-7; cdr3_length: 12; cdr3_nt: TGTGCCAGCTCACCTAACAGGATCGAGCAGTACTTC; cdr3_aa: CASSPNRIEQYF
v_call: TRBV20-1; clone_size: many; d_call: TRBD2; j_call: TRBJ2-1; cdr3_length: 16; cdr3_nt: TGCAGTGCTAGAGGTCTTAGCGGGAGGGCCACCAATGAGCAGTTCTTC; cdr3_aa: CSARGLSGRATNEQFF
v_call: TRBV3-1; clone_size: NA; d_call: NA; j_call: TRBJ2-7; cdr3_length: 15; cdr3_nt: TGTGCCAGCAGCCAGTCACCGGGACATTTCTACGAGCAGTACTTC; cdr3_aa: CASSQSPGHFYEQYF
v_call: TRBV10-3; clone_size: once; d_call: TRBD2; j_call: TRBJ2-4; cdr3_length: 19; cdr3_nt: TGTGCCATCAGACCCCCTAGCGGGAGTTATCGACTGGCCAAAAACATTCAGTACTTC; cdr3_aa: CAIRPPSGSYRLAKNIQYF
v_call: TRBV11-2; clone_size: NA; d_call: NA; j_call: TRBJ1-6; cdr3_length: 16; cdr3_nt: TGTGCCAGCAGCTTAGGTCGGTACAGGTCAGATTCACCCCTCCACTTT; cdr3_aa: CASSLGRYRSDSPLHF
v_call: TRBV29-1; clone_size: NA; d_call: NA; j_call: TRBJ1-5; cdr3_length: 12; cdr3_nt: TGCAGCGTGGGTGACGGCAATCAGCCCCAGCATTTT; cdr3_aa: CSVGDGNQPQHF
v_call: TRBV7-9; clone_size: few; d_call: NA; j_call: TRBJ1-1; cdr3_length: 17; cdr3_nt: TGTGCCAGCAGCTCTACGAGGAACAGCAGGAGGAACACTGAAGCTTTCTTT; cdr3_aa: CASSSTRNSRRNTEAFF
v_call: TRBV12-3/TRBV12-4; clone_size: many; d_call: TRBD2; j_call: TRBJ2-3; cdr3_length: 16; cdr3_nt: TGTGCCAGCAGTCCAGACGTAGCGGGAGTTGCAGATACGCAGTATTTT; cdr3_aa: CASSPDVAGVADTQYF
v_call: TRBV4-2; clone_size: NA; d_call: TRBD1; j_call: TRBJ1-4; cdr3_length: 16; cdr3_nt: TGTGCCAGCAGCCAAGAAGGGGGACAGGGAGACGAAAAACTGTTTTTT; cdr3_aa: CASSQEGGQGDEKLFF
v_call: TRBV6-2/TRBV6-3; clone_size: NA; d_call: NA; j_call: TRBJ2-7; cdr3_length: 16; cdr3_nt: TGTGCCAGCAGTTACTCGAACTTCCCTACAGGGTACGAGCAGTACTTC; cdr3_aa: CASSYSNFPTGYEQYF
v_call: TRBV7-2; clone_size: many; d_call: NA; j_call: TRBJ2-5; cdr3_length: 14; cdr3_nt: TGTGCCAGCAGCTTATGGGGGAGTGGGGAGACCCAGTACTTC; cdr3_aa: CASSLWGSGETQYF
v_call: TRBV12-3/TRBV12-4; clone_size: NA; d_call: TRBD2; j_call: TRBJ2-7; cdr3_length: 15; cdr3_nt: TGTGCCAGCAGTTTACGGTCGGGGGGGGTCCACGAGCAGTACTTC; cdr3_aa: CASSLRSGGVHEQYF
v_call: TRBV4-2; clone_size: NA; d_call: NA; j_call: TRBJ2-3; cdr3_length: 16; cdr3_nt: TGTGCCAGCAGCCAAGAGGCAGGGTATAGGACAGATACGCAGTATTTT; cdr3_aa: CASSQEAGYRTDTQYF
v_call: TRBV25-1; clone_size: many; d_call: NA; j_call: TRBJ1-2; cdr3_length: 11; cdr3_nt: TGTGCCAGCAGTGGAAACTATGGCTACACCTTC; cdr3_aa: CASSGNYGYTF
v_call: TRBV9; clone_size: many; d_call: NA; j_call: TRBJ2-5; cdr3_length: 12; cdr3_nt: TGTGCCAGCAGGCAAACTCGGGAGACCCAGTACTTC; cdr3_aa: CASRQTRETQYF
v_call: TRBV10-3; clone_size: few; d_call: TRBD2; j_call: TRBJ2-1; cdr3_length: 15; cdr3_nt: TGTGCCATCAGTGATAGCGGGAGGGCCTTCAATGAGCAGTTCTTC; cdr3_aa: CAISDSGRAFNEQFF
v_call: TRBV12-3/TRBV12-4; clone_size: few; d_call: NA; j_call: TRBJ2-7; cdr3_length: 14; cdr3_nt: TGTGCCAGCAGTCTCGGGGGGACAGCTAACGAGCAGTACTTC; cdr3_aa: CASSLGGTANEQYF
v_call: TRBV24-1; clone_size: NA; d_call: NA; j_call: TRBJ2-3; cdr3_length: 14; cdr3_nt: TGTGCCACCAGTGACCCCACCCGGGAAGATACGCAGTATTTT; cdr3_aa: CATSDPTREDTQYF
v_call: TRBV5-6; clone_size: many; d_call: NA; j_call: TRBJ2-3; cdr3_length: 16; cdr3_nt: TGTGCCAGCAGCTTGGGGACGGACGGTTACAGAGATACGCAGTATTTT; cdr3_aa: CASSLGTDGYRDTQYF
v_call: TRBV12-3/TRBV12-4; clone_size: NA; d_call: TRBD2; j_call: TRBJ2-2; cdr3_length: 17; cdr3_nt: TGTGCCAGCAGCCCAGGACTAGCGGATTCGAACACCGGGGAGCTGTTTTTT; cdr3_aa: CASSPGLADSNTGELFF
v_call: TRBV20-1; clone_size: NA; d_call: TRBD2; j_call: TRBJ2-5; cdr3_length: 16; cdr3_nt: TGCTGTGCACAGGCCCTAGCGGGGGGGACCCAAGAGACCCAGTACTTC; cdr3_aa: CCAQALAGGTQETQYF
v_call: TRBV12-3/TRBV12-4; clone_size: NA; d_call: TRBD1; j_call: TRBJ1-5; cdr3_length: 15; cdr3_nt: TGTGCCAGCACCTTTTCCCCGACAGGGATCCAGCCCCAGCATTTT; cdr3_aa: CASTFSPTGIQPQHF
v_call: TRBV6-5; clone_size: many; d_call: TRBD2; j_call: TRBJ2-7; cdr3_length: 13; cdr3_nt: TGTGCCAGCAGTTACCTAGCGGGCTACGAGCAGTACTTC; cdr3_aa: CASSYLAGYEQYF
v_call: TRBV5-5; clone_size: NA; d_call: NA; j_call: TRBJ2-3; cdr3_length: 15; cdr3_nt: TGTGCCAGCAGCTTGGGTGGCGGGGTATACGATACGCAGTATTTT; cdr3_aa: CASSLGGGVYDTQYF
v_call: TRBV27; clone_size: many; d_call: NA; j_call: TRBJ2-7; cdr3_length: 14; cdr3_nt: TGTGCCAGCAGTCCCCTGACGAGCCCCTACGAGCAGTACTTC; cdr3_aa: CASSPLTSPYEQYF
v_call: TRBV29-1; clone_size: NA; d_call: TRBD2; j_call: TRBJ2-1; cdr3_length: 15; cdr3_nt: TGCAGCGCGCCTAAGGTGGGGACTAGCCGCAATGAGCAGTTCTTC; cdr3_aa: CSAPKVGTSRNEQFF
v_call: TRBV6-2/TRBV6-3; clone_size: NA; d_call: NA; j_call: TRBJ2-5; cdr3_length: 15; cdr3_nt: TGTGCCAGCAGTCTCCGACCGCCGGGGATGTGGACCCAGTACTTC; cdr3_aa: CASSLRPPGMWTQYF
v_call: TRBV4-3; clone_size: NA; d_call: NA; j_call: TRBJ1-2; cdr3_length: 15; cdr3_nt: TGCGCCAGCAGCCAAGCCGCCGGGGGCAACTATGGCTACACCTTC; cdr3_aa: CASSQAAGGNYGYTF
v_call: TRBV6-5; clone_size: many; d_call: NA; j_call: TRBJ2-7; cdr3_length: 15; cdr3_nt: TGTGCCAGCAGTTACTCTCGACTAAAGTCCTACGAGCAGTACTTC; cdr3_aa: CASSYSRLKSYEQYF
v_call: TRBV28; clone_size: many; d_call: NA; j_call: TRBJ2-1; cdr3_length: 14; cdr3_nt: TGTGCCAGCAGACTGCCCAACTCCTACAATGAGCAGTTCTTC; cdr3_aa: CASRLPNSYNEQFF
v_call: TRBV12-3/TRBV12-4; clone_size: many; d_call: NA; j_call: TRBJ2-3; cdr3_length: 12; cdr3_nt: TGTGCCAGCAATTCCATATCGGATACGCAGTATTTT; cdr3_aa: CASNSISDTQYF
v_call: TRBV5-6; clone_size: many; d_call: TRBD1; j_call: TRBJ2-2; cdr3_length: 18; cdr3_nt: TGTGCCAGCGGACTCAAGACAGGGGAGGTTACGGGCACCGGGGAGCTGTTTTTT; cdr3_aa: CASGLKTGEVTGTGELFF
v_call: TRBV13; clone_size: NA; d_call: NA; j_call: TRBJ2-7; cdr3_length: 14; cdr3_nt: TGTGCCAGCAGCTTTGGGCTTTCTACCTACGAGCAGTACTTC; cdr3_aa: CASSFGLSTYEQYF
v_call: TRBV4-3; clone_size: few; d_call: NA; j_call: TRBJ2-3; cdr3_length: 15; cdr3_nt: TGCGCCAGCAGCCAGGACAGTCCTGGGACAGATACGCAGTATTTT; cdr3_aa: CASSQDSPGTDTQYF
v_call: TRBV18; clone_size: many; d_call: NA; j_call: TRBJ1-1; cdr3_length: 13; cdr3_nt: TGTGCCAGCTTTGGGCTAGTGAACACTGAAGCTTTCTTT; cdr3_aa: CASFGLVNTEAFF
v_call: TRBV5-1; clone_size: few; d_call: TRBD2; j_call: TRBJ2-1; cdr3_length: 16; cdr3_nt: TGCGCCAGCAGCTGGGGGCTAGGCGGGAGGAATAATGAGCAGTTCTTC; cdr3_aa: CASSWGLGGRNNEQFF
v_call: TRBV21-1; clone_size: many; d_call: NA; j_call: TRBJ2-3; cdr3_length: 19; cdr3_nt: TGTGCCAGCAGCAAAGTCTCACCTTACATGAGACATCGAGGTGGTACGCAGTATTTT; cdr3_aa: CASSKVSPYMRHRGGTQYF
v_call: TRBV7-2; clone_size: NA; d_call: NA; j_call: TRBJ2-4; cdr3_length: 16; cdr3_nt: TGTGCCAGCAGCTTACACCACTGGATTTCCAAAAACATTCAGTACTTC; cdr3_aa: CASSLHHWISKNIQYF
v_call: TRBV6-2/TRBV6-3; clone_size: NA; d_call: NA; j_call: TRBJ1-5; cdr3_length: 16; cdr3_nt: TGTGCCAGCAGTTGGGCGACGGATGATTACAATCAGCCCCAGCATTTT; cdr3_aa: CASSWATDDYNQPQHF
v_call: TRBV6-6; clone_size: many; d_call: TRBD1; j_call: TRBJ1-2; cdr3_length: 12; cdr3_nt: TGTGCCAGCAGGCCGGGACAGCGAGGCTACACCTTC; cdr3_aa: CASRPGQRGYTF
v_call: TRBV10-2; clone_size: few; d_call: NA; j_call: TRBJ2-1; cdr3_length: 16; cdr3_nt: TGCGCCAGCAGTGAGTCTCGAGCTTCGGTCACGAATGAGCAGTTCTTC; cdr3_aa: CASSESRASVTNEQFF
v_call: TRBV4-3; clone_size: NA; d_call: TRBD1; j_call: TRBJ1-4; cdr3_length: 17; cdr3_nt: TGCGCCAGCAGCCAACAACAGGGGATAACAACTAATGAAAAACTGTTTTTT; cdr3_aa: CASSQQQGITTNEKLFF